A selection of T cell receptor beta chains follows, all from one sample in a study of shared clonotypes between healthy human individuals. Produced via immunoSEQ multiplex PCR; TCRdb's table is partial and in-frame only. There are about 460,000 clones in the sample; 77% occur only once, and around 12% lies in the top ten. Sequenced sample: PBMCs. All receptors come from a woman between 35 and 50 years old in good health. Some clones in this sample may be carry-over from other donors' samples. Both conserved end residues are part of each CDR3. Fields, in order: D gene, V gene, J gene, clone size, CDR3 protein, CDR3 DNA. A D gene is named only where the DNA matches it firmly. Rows give clone size only sometimes, using once, few, many, or a class for an expanded clone.

D: TRBD2
V: TRBV7-2
J: TRBJ2-3
size: -
CDR3: CASRGAGRRADTQYF
DNA: TGTGCCAGCAGGGGAGCGGGAAGGAGGGCAGATACGCAGTATTTT

D: TRBD1
V: TRBV27
J: TRBJ2-7
size: -
CDR3: CASSPTGTADYEQYF
DNA: TGTGCCAGCAGTCCCACCGGGACAGCGGATTACGAGCAGTACTTC

D: TRBD2
V: TRBV7-6
J: TRBJ2-7
size: -
CDR3: CASSQGSRTSGYEQYF
DNA: TGTGCCAGCAGCCAAGGATCTCGGACTAGCGGCTACGAGCAGTACTTC

D: TRBD2
V: TRBV4-2
J: TRBJ2-1
size: -
CDR3: CASSQRGAPLAANNEQFF
DNA: TGTGCCAGCAGCCAACGGGGCGCCCCACTAGCGGCAAATAATGAGCAGTTCTTC

D: -
V: TRBV28
J: TRBJ2-1
size: -
CDR3: CASRTRGRNSYNEQFF
DNA: TGTGCCAGCCGTACCCGGGGACGGAACTCCTACAATGAGCAGTTCTTC

D: TRBD1
V: TRBV6-5
J: TRBJ1-1
size: -
CDR3: CASRAQGAITEAFF
DNA: TGTGCCAGCAGAGCCCAGGGGGCGATCACTGAAGCTTTCTTT

D: -
V: TRBV7-2
J: TRBJ2-7
size: -
CDR3: CASSRIGLGEQYF
DNA: TGTGCCAGCAGTCGTATAGGACTGGGCGAGCAGTACTTC

D: -
V: TRBV4-1
J: TRBJ2-1
size: -
CDR3: CASSQPVRDTYNEQFF
DNA: TGCGCCAGCAGCCAACCTGTCCGGGATACCTACAATGAGCAGTTCTTC

D: TRBD1
V: TRBV7-9
J: TRBJ2-1
size: -
CDR3: CASSIGTGDEQFF
DNA: TGTGCCAGCAGCATTGGGACAGGGGATGAGCAGTTCTTC

D: TRBD1
V: TRBV30
J: TRBJ1-2
size: -
CDR3: CAWSLTGEGYTF
DNA: TGTGCCTGGAGCCTGACAGGGGAAGGCTACACCTTC

D: TRBD2
V: TRBV29-1
J: TRBJ2-1
size: few
CDR3: CSVEGLVPSYNEQFF
DNA: TGCAGCGTTGAGGGACTAGTTCCCTCCTACAATGAGCAGTTCTTC

D: -
V: TRBV6-6
J: TRBJ1-2
size: -
CDR3: CASSYEPPGYGYTF
DNA: TGTGCCAGCAGTTACGAGCCCCCGGGCTATGGCTACACCTTC

D: -
V: TRBV28
J: TRBJ2-7
size: few
CDR3: CASSRDPRTYEQYF
DNA: TGTGCCAGCTCCCGGGACCCACGGACCTACGAGCAGTACTTC

D: -
V: TRBV15
J: TRBJ2-5
size: -
CDR3: CATSRDPTTEKETQYF
DNA: TGTGCCACCAGCAGAGATCCCACTACCGAAAAAGAGACCCAGTACTTC

D: -
V: TRBV10-3
J: TRBJ1-2
size: -
CDR3: CAISEGGFDGYTF
DNA: TGTGCCATCAGTGAGGGGGGATTTGATGGCTACACCTTC

D: TRBD1
V: TRBV5-6
J: TRBJ2-3
size: -
CDR3: CASSWGTGAVTDTQYF
DNA: TGTGCCAGCAGCTGGGGGACAGGGGCAGTCACAGATACGCAGTATTTT

D: -
V: TRBV25-1
J: TRBJ2-5
size: -
CDR3: CASSEFPVQETQYF
DNA: TGTGCCAGCAGTGAATTCCCAGTCCAAGAGACCCAGTACTTC

D: TRBD2
V: TRBV2
J: TRBJ2-7
size: medium-sized
CDR3: CASQRGSYEQYF
DNA: TGTGCCAGCCAGCGGGGCTCCTACGAGCAGTACTTC

D: -
V: TRBV30
J: TRBJ1-1
size: -
CDR3: CAWSGLNTEAFF
DNA: TGTGCCTGGAGCGGATTGAACACTGAAGCTTTCTTT

D: -
V: TRBV7-3
J: TRBJ2-3
size: -
CDR3: CASSLGGRPSTDTQYF
DNA: TGTGCCAGCAGCTTAGGGGGGAGGCCTAGCACAGATACGCAGTATTTT

D: -
V: TRBV18
J: TRBJ1-2
size: -
CDR3: CASSPGGQIKANYGYTF
DNA: TGTGCCAGCTCACCAGGCGGACAGATAAAAGCTAACTATGGCTACACCTTC

D: -
V: TRBV28
J: TRBJ2-5
size: -
CDR3: CASSLRRIPETQYF
DNA: TGTGCCAGCAGCCTTCGGAGGATCCCTGAGACCCAGTACTTC

D: TRBD1
V: TRBV7-7
J: TRBJ2-5
size: -
CDR3: CASSTRDREETQYF
DNA: TGTGCTAGCAGCACCCGGGACAGAGAGGAGACCCAGTACTTC

D: -
V: TRBV6-1
J: TRBJ1-2
size: -
CDR3: CASSEAPLLGGYTF
DNA: TGTGCCAGCAGTGAAGCGCCTCTACTGGGCGGCTACACCTTC

D: -
V: TRBV10-2
J: TRBJ1-1
size: few
CDR3: CASSEREVGRGTEAFF
DNA: TGCGCCAGCAGTGAGAGGGAGGTAGGGCGGGGCACTGAAGCTTTCTTT

D: -
V: TRBV9
J: TRBJ2-1
size: -
CDR3: CASSPLGGRAGGGEQFF
DNA: TGTGCCAGCAGCCCCCTGGGGGGGCGGGCCGGAGGGGGTGAGCAGTTCTTC

D: TRBD2
V: TRBV7-3
J: TRBJ2-4
size: -
CDR3: CASSLTASLAGGGDKNIQYF
DNA: TGTGCCAGCAGCTTAACGGCGAGTCTAGCGGGAGGAGGGGACAAAAACATTCAGTACTTC

D: -
V: TRBV28
J: TRBJ1-6
size: many
CDR3: CASTTDPRFLPLHF
DNA: TGTGCCAGCACCACGGACCCCCGCTTTTTACCCCTCCACTTT

D: TRBD1
V: TRBV4-2
J: TRBJ1-4
size: -
CDR3: CASSKASRQGRKEKLFF
DNA: TGTGCCAGCAGCAAAGCATCCCGACAGGGAAGGAAGGAAAAACTGTTTTTT

D: TRBD1
V: TRBV10-3
J: TRBJ1-5
size: few
CDR3: CASQGGGQPQHF
DNA: TGTGCCTCCCAGGGGGGTGGGCAGCCCCAGCATTTT

D: TRBD1
V: TRBV13
J: TRBJ2-7
size: -
CDR3: CASRRTGVYEQYF
DNA: TGTGCCAGCAGGCGGACAGGGGTATACGAGCAGTACTTC

D: -
V: TRBV10-3
J: TRBJ1-1
size: -
CDR3: CAISADPTQAAFF
DNA: TGTGCCATCAGTGCAGATCCGACCCAAGCGGCTTTCTTT

D: -
V: TRBV27
J: TRBJ1-5
size: -
CDR3: CASRGVEGDGQPQHF
DNA: TGTGCCAGCAGAGGCGTGGAGGGGGACGGTCAGCCCCAGCATTTT

D: -
V: TRBV28
J: TRBJ2-2
size: -
CDR3: CASSSTPGELFF
DNA: TGTGCCAGCAGTTCCACTCCCGGGGAGCTGTTTTTT

D: TRBD1
V: TRBV30
J: TRBJ1-2
size: -
CDR3: CAWRGTGNYGYTF
DNA: TGTGCCTGGAGAGGGACAGGGAACTATGGCTACACCTTC

D: TRBD1
V: TRBV6-1
J: TRBJ2-5
size: -
CDR3: CVSSSDRGRWETQYF
DNA: TGTGTCAGCAGTTCCGACAGGGGTCGATGGGAGACCCAGTACTTC

D: TRBD2
V: TRBV7-2
J: TRBJ2-2
size: -
CDR3: CASSLGGLASGELFF
DNA: TGTGCCAGCAGCTTAGGGGGACTAGCCTCCGGGGAGCTGTTTTTT

D: -
V: TRBV6-1
J: TRBJ1-2
size: -
CDR3: CASKGAYTHYGYTF
DNA: TGTGCCAGCAAAGGCGCTTACACTCACTATGGCTACACCTTC

D: -
V: TRBV6-1
J: TRBJ2-1
size: -
CDR3: CASSRGNEQFF
DNA: TGTGCCAGCAGTCGGGGAAATGAGCAGTTCTTC

D: -
V: TRBV7-3
J: TRBJ2-1
size: -
CDR3: CASSMAGSYNEQFF
DNA: TGTGCCAGCAGCATGGCAGGCTCCTACAATGAGCAGTTCTTC

D: -
V: TRBV7-8
J: TRBJ2-7
size: once
CDR3: CASSSGGAYEQYF
DNA: TGTGCCAGCAGCTCCGGAGGGGCCTACGAGCAGTACTTC

D: TRBD1
V: TRBV18
J: TRBJ2-1
size: -
CDR3: CASSVLQGAYEQFF
DNA: TGTGCCAGCTCAGTTCTACAGGGGGCGTATGAGCAGTTCTTC

D: -
V: TRBV7-2
J: TRBJ1-1
size: -
CDR3: CASSLGGGNTEAFF
DNA: TGTGCCAGCAGCTTAGGGGGCGGGAACACTGAAGCTTTCTTC

D: -
V: TRBV7-3
J: TRBJ1-1
size: -
CDR3: CASFLWPSWAEAFF
DNA: -

D: TRBD2
V: TRBV7-3
J: TRBJ2-7
size: -
CDR3: CASSLNPSGRGHAYEQYF
DNA: TGTGCCAGCAGCTTAAACCCTAGCGGGAGAGGGCACGCCTACGAGCAGTACTTC

D: -
V: TRBV28
J: TRBJ1-5
size: -
CDR3: CASTDTFNQPQHF
DNA: TGTGCCAGCACCGACACCTTCAATCAGCCCCAGCATTTT